A selection of T cell receptor beta chains follows, all from one sample in a study of blood T cell repertoires in COVID-19. Profiling relied on immunoSEQ multiplex PCR, and the TCRdb table lists in-frame clones only, not all of them. The table has 150,000 or so clones, roughly 75% seen once; the top ten hold around 6%. The specimen sequenced was PBMCs or T cells enriched from blood (not recorded which). The source of these receptors is a woman aged 45-59 years who had recovered from COVID-19. Both conserved end residues are part of each CDR3. The D gene is left open where the match is weak. Clone size, where shown, is once, few, many, or a class for clones that have expanded.

CASSLGGHLNYGYTF TGTGCCAGCAGTTTAGGGGGACACCTCAACTATGGCTACACCTTC 15 . TRBJ1-2 TRBV28 .
CATSDPRLDEQFF TGTGCCACCAGTGACCCACGGTTGGATGAGCAGTTCTTC 13 . TRBJ2-1 TRBV24-1 .
CASSTQGDTEAFF TGTGCCAGCAGCACACAGGGCGACACTGAAGCTTTCTTT 13 few TRBJ1-1 TRBV7-3 .
CTSSQAGDRRPEEKLFF TGCACCAGCAGCCAAGCAGGGGACAGGAGGCCGGAGGAAAAACTGTTTTTT 17 . TRBJ1-4 TRBV1 .
CAWSRLDSLNTEAFF TGTGCCTGGAGCCGCCTGGACAGCCTGAACACTGAAGCTTTCTTT 15 . TRBJ1-1 TRBV30 .
CASSYSGTDTQYF TGTGCCAGCAGTTACTCGGGCACAGATACGCAGTATTTT 13 many TRBJ2-3 TRBV12-3/TRBV12-4 .
CASSPPSRGNTEAFF TGTGCCAGCTCACCACCGTCAAGAGGGAACACTGAAGCTTTCTTT 15 few TRBJ1-1 TRBV18 .
CASSEALSYGYTF TGTGCCAGCAGTGAAGCGCTTAGCTATGGCTACACCTTC 13 . TRBJ1-2 TRBV2 .
CASSNRTGRSYNEQFF TGTGCCAGTAGTAACCGGACAGGAAGATCCTACAATGAGCAGTTCTTC 16 . TRBJ2-1 TRBV19 TRBD1
CASSLSQVDSPLHF TGTGCCAGCAGCTTATCACAGGTCGATTCACCCCTCCACTTT 14 . TRBJ1-6 TRBV7-6 .
CASSLRESSGNTIYF TGTGCCAGCAGCCTCCGGGAAAGCTCTGGAAACACCATATATTTT 15 . TRBJ1-3 TRBV5-4 .
CASSRGGTAYGYTF TGTGCCAGCAGTCGGGGGGGGACAGCTTATGGCTACACCTTC 14 few TRBJ1-2 TRBV7-2 TRBD1
CASSLEAGAGNTIYF TGCGCCAGCAGCTTGGAGGCAGGGGCTGGAAACACCATATATTTT 15 . TRBJ1-3 TRBV5-1 .
CAISGKGDRVSYEQYF TGTGCCATCAGTGGGAAGGGGGACAGGGTATCCTACGAGCAGTACTTC 16 . TRBJ2-7 TRBV10-3 TRBD1
CASSRGPGANVLTF TGCGCCAGCAGCAGGGGGCCTGGGGCCAACGTCCTGACTTTC 14 . TRBJ2-6 TRBV5-1 TRBD1
CASSVTSREENTF TGTGCCAGCTCGGTTACAAGCAGGGAAGAAAACACCTTC 13 . TRBJ1-2 TRBV18 .
CAWSGTRQGPYVYTF TGTGCCTGGAGTGGGACGCGACAGGGACCCTATGTCTACACCTTC 15 many TRBJ1-2 TRBV30 TRBD1
CASSGRDRGAGANVLTF TGTGCCAGCAGCGGCCGGGACAGGGGAGCTGGGGCCAACGTCCTGACTTTC 17 once TRBJ2-6 TRBV7-8 TRBD1
CASSLGPGLASPSYNEQFF TGCGCCAGCAGCTTGGGTCCGGGACTAGCCAGCCCCAGCTACAATGAGCAGTTCTTC 19 . TRBJ2-1 TRBV5-1 TRBD2
CASSLRQGSGNTIYF TGTGCCAGCAGCCTTAGACAGGGCTCTGGAAACACCATATATTTT 15 . TRBJ1-3 TRBV7-9 TRBD1
CASSSSGTDRLEQFF TGTGCCAGCAGTTCTAGCGGGACCGACCGCCTTGAGCAGTTCTTC 15 . TRBJ2-1 TRBV28 TRBD2
CASSEGTAGGGNTEAFF TGTGCCAGCAGTGAAGGGACTGCCGGGGGGGGGAACACTGAAGCTTTCTTT 17 once TRBJ1-1 TRBV6-1 .
CAISEASGAGVNTGELFF TGTGCCATCAGTGAGGCTAGCGGGGCGGGCGTGAACACCGGGGAGCTGTTTTTT 18 . TRBJ2-2 TRBV10-3 TRBD2
CASSFSGGPGELFF TGTGCCAGCAGCTTCTCAGGGGGCCCCGGGGAGCTGTTTTTT 14 . TRBJ2-2 TRBV11-3 TRBD1
CATQGPNTEAFF TGTGCCACCCAGGGGCCGAACACTGAAGCTTTCTTT 12 . TRBJ1-1 TRBV24-1 .
CASRPDRGQPQHF TGTGCCAGCAGACCCGACAGGGGCCAGCCCCAGCATTTT 13 . TRBJ1-5 TRBV7-2 TRBD1
CASSLMGQGALYSNQPQHF TGTGCCAGCAGTTTAATGGGACAGGGGGCTCTATATAGCAATCAGCCCCAGCATTTT 19 . TRBJ1-5 TRBV27 TRBD1
CASSSTLDSGKGYTF TGTGCCAGCAGTTCCACGCTGGACAGCGGTAAAGGCTACACCTTC 15 . TRBJ1-2 TRBV6-5 .
CAWSTTGGSQPQHF TGTGCCTGGAGTACCACAGGGGGTTCTCAGCCCCAGCATTTT 14 . TRBJ1-5 TRBV30 TRBD1
CASSPTQGAGEQFF TGTGCCAGCAGTCCAACCCAGGGGGCTGGAGAGCAGTTCTTC 14 . TRBJ2-1 TRBV7-7 TRBD1
CATSSSLAGLETQYF TGTGCCACCAGCAGTTCGTTGGCGGGGTTGGAGACCCAGTACTTC 15 . TRBJ2-5 TRBV15 .
CASSRTQGWNYGYTF TGCGCCAGCAGCCGGACACAGGGCTGGAACTATGGCTACACCTTC 15 . TRBJ1-2 TRBV4-1 .
CATSRADRATEAFF TGTGCCACCAGCAGAGCGGACAGGGCTACTGAAGCTTTCTTT 14 . TRBJ1-1 TRBV15 TRBD1
CASSSPRSGNTIYF TGTGCCAGCAGCTCCCCGCGCTCTGGAAACACCATATATTTT 14 . TRBJ1-3 TRBV11-2 .
CASSGTGTGGLQNSPLHF TGTGCCAGCAGTGGGACCGGGACAGGGGGCCTCCAGAATTCACCCCTCCACTTT 18 once TRBJ1-6 TRBV6-1 TRBD1
CASSTPPLDILNQPQHF TGTGCCAGTAGTACTCCCCCCCTTGACATTCTTAATCAGCCCCAGCATTTT 17 few TRBJ1-5 TRBV19 .
CASRLNRGNSGNTIYF TGTGCCAGCAGACTGAACAGGGGGAACTCTGGAAACACCATATATTTT 16 . TRBJ1-3 TRBV28 TRBD1
CASSQGRGDRETQYF TGTGCCAGCAGCCAAGGGCGGGGAGATCGCGAGACCCAGTACTTC 15 once TRBJ2-5 TRBV4-2 .
CASSQAGSPLHF TGTGCCAGCAGCCAAGCCGGTTCACCCCTCCACTTT 12 . TRBJ1-6 TRBV3-1/TRBV3-2 .
CASSPRWGPSETQYF TGCGCCAGCAGCCCTAGGTGGGGGCCATCAGAGACCCAGTACTTC 15 . TRBJ2-5 TRBV5-1 .
CASSSGLAGAEGEFF TGTGCCAGCAGCTCGGGACTAGCGGGGGCGGAGGGGGAGTTCTTC 15 . TRBJ2-1 TRBV13 TRBD2
CASSLGLAGDNEQFF TGCGCCAGCAGCTTGGGACTAGCGGGAGACAATGAGCAGTTCTTC 15 . TRBJ2-1 TRBV5-1 TRBD2
CASSSQTRTEQFF TGTGCCAGTAGTTCACAAACTAGGACTGAGCAGTTCTTC 13 few TRBJ2-1 TRBV19 .
CSASGQGSEKLFF TGCAGTGCTAGTGGTCAGGGTTCTGAAAAACTGTTTTTT 13 . TRBJ1-4 TRBV20-1 .
CASRPSGTGSEKLFF TGCGCCAGCAGGCCCTCCGGGACAGGGAGTGAAAAACTGTTTTTT 15 . TRBJ1-4 TRBV5-1 TRBD1
CSVRSWGGREDTQYF TGCAGCGTTCGTTCTTGGGGGGGCCGGGAAGATACGCAGTATTTT 15 . TRBJ2-3 TRBV29-1 .
CASSLGSMGDSPHF TGTGCCAGCAGCTTAGGATCCATGGGGGACAGCCCTCACTTC 14 . TRBJ2-7 TRBV7-2 TRBD1
CASSVEASFADTQYF TGTGCCAGCAGCGTAGAGGCTAGCTTCGCAGATACGCAGTATTTT 15 few TRBJ2-3 TRBV9 .
CASSLWTGRETQYF TGCGCCAGCAGCTTGTGGACAGGGCGGGAGACCCAGTACTTC 14 . TRBJ2-5 TRBV5-1 TRBD1
CASRQDSGGKETQYF TGTGCCAGCAGGCAAGATAGCGGGGGAAAAGAGACCCAGTACTTC 15 . TRBJ2-5 TRBV2 TRBD2
CASSSDYLGSTEAFF TGTGCCAGCAGCTCCGACTATCTGGGATCCACTGAAGCTTTCTTT 15 . TRBJ1-1 TRBV7-2 .
CASLEGTANTEAFF TGCGCCAGCCTCGAGGGCACCGCCAACACTGAAGCTTTCTTT 14 . TRBJ1-1 TRBV5-1 .
CASSATGTGTQPQHF TGTGCCAGTAGTGCGACCGGGACAGGGACCCAGCCCCAGCATTTT 15 . TRBJ1-5 TRBV19 TRBD1
CASSLPGQGGGDIQYF TGTGCCAGCAGTTTACCCGGACAGGGGGGTGGGGACATTCAGTACTTC 16 . TRBJ2-4 TRBV28 TRBD1
CASSRKGQGGEKLFF TGTGCCAGCAGCCGGAAAGGACAGGGCGGTGAAAAACTGTTTTTT 15 . TRBJ1-4 TRBV7-9 TRBD1
CASSEVGQYNEQFF TGTGCCAGCAGTGAAGTCGGACAGTACAATGAGCAGTTCTTC 14 . TRBJ2-1 TRBV25-1 .
CASSLQGGGEETQYF TGTGCCAGCAGCTTACAGGGCGGGGGGGAGGAGACCCAGTACTTC 15 few TRBJ2-5 TRBV7-2 TRBD2